The entry below describes one T cell receptor beta chain. Its antigen specificity is not known. Base qualities were left out, and no much larger clone turns up one base away. The sample belongs to a study of T cells in localized non-small cell lung cancer (TCRdb year 2020). A note on the overall study: T cell repertoires of approximately 250 early-stage NSCLC patients were analyzed, with tumors being compared against uninvolved tumor-adjacent lungs. All 240 or so NSCLC patients in the cohort were treatment-naive and had localized lung tumors that were resected. A mean age of 66.3 years was recorded for the NSCLC patients, of whom under 150 were male and some 100 were female. The paper's findings and limits, for the study overall: The highest T cell clonality was observed in uninvolved tumor-adjacent lung, where clonality exceeded that of tumor, suggesting that antigenic responses were more focused in uninvolved tumor-adjacent lung. Of the top 100 tumor clones, a median of around 57 were detected in paired uninvolved adjacent lung; roughly 26 were also among that lung's top 100. Higher T cell density in blood was associated with longer overall survival, whereas higher clonality in adjacent lung was associated with shorter survival. Because the study design was exploratory, TCR variables were selected using unadjusted p-values without false-discovery rate correction. Because multi-region tumor sequencing was not performed, intratumor heterogeneity could not be ruled out.

CDR1 is given as MNHEY and CDR2 as SMNVEV, both from the germline V gene (reference sequence). CDR3 length: 15 amino acids, cysteine to phenylalanine. The CDR3 DNA has 45 bases and is translated from base 1. Trimming at the junction amounts to 5 bases on V and 6 bases on J, and the germline ends lie 14 bases apart. At diagnosis, tumor, uninvolved tumor-adjacent lung and peripheral blood were collected and then preserved as a mix of FFPE and fresh-frozen material. For TCR repertoire profiling, blood samples were analyzed in the form of peripheral blood mononuclear cells. TCR beta CDR3 regions were sequenced from DNA using the immunoSEQ Assay. In the authors' own workflow: To compute T cell density, TCR beta template counts were normalized to usable DNA, which was estimated by amplifying housekeeping genes. Richness was estimated with the preseqR package, extrapolating to 400,000 templates for PBMC samples and 120,000 templates for tissue samples. Clonality was calculated as one minus Pielou's evenness. To identify tissue-enriched TCRs, differential abundance testing was run on productive amino-acid clonotypes with a minimum total count of 5 and an alpha of 0.1. The Jaccard Index and the Morisita Overlap Index were used to measure how much the repertoires overlapped between compartments. TCR beta CDR3s were clustered by GLIPH together with public tetramer-defined viral CDR3s, and at least three viral sequences plus V-gene enrichment were required for viral motifs. Imported from immuneACCESS, the table was reduced by TCRdb to in-frame sequences with V and J called. These copies leave out some clones; in studies compared against another copy, an unresolved V gene accounts for under half, and the cause of the remainder is not known. V, J and clone size are taken as reported in that table, and D and trimming were inferred from the DNA itself. The sample records around 78,000 clones, over 75% of which are singletons. The ten biggest clones cover 7.5% to 10% of the sample.

Sequenced material: peripheral blood, taken before any cancer treatment. This chain is built from TRBV27 and TRBJ1-6; 5 matching bases give a weak D call of TRBD1. This clonotype originated in a female donor aged 60 or older with stage I lung adenocarcinoma. The DNA reads as follows: TGTGCCAGCAGTCCGAGGGACTGGGCTAATTCACCCCTCCACTTT. It is translated as CASSPRDWANSPLHF.